Reported below is one T cell receptor (beta chain). Antigen unknown. Per germline, CDR1 SQVTM and CDR2 ANQGSEA. V was pared by 0 bases and J by 2 bases, with 14 bases between. The CDR3 totals 15 residues. Both 60 Vbeta primers and 13 Jbeta primers went into the PCR. Clones were read by immunoSEQ multiplex PCR, and TCRdb kept only the in-frame ones, dropping some. In the table there are some 92,000 clones, more than 65% of which are singletons. This specimen belongs to a study of cytomegalovirus exposure and HLA in healthy donors. General study results and limits: It was reported that TCR beta sequences correctly inferred the HLA-A and HLA-B alleles for most subjects. Analysis was performed later, and it showed HLA-associated TCR beta chains to be more clonally expanded than equally common others. TCR beta V segments were, for the most part, productive about 87% or about 30% of the time in an earlier analysis. There were reportedly fewer N-insertions in an Asian-associated ancestry cluster than the approximately 670-donor mean, in a later analysis.

The specimen sequenced was PBMCs. This receptor was taken from a man aged 25-45 years in good health and CMV-seronegative. The chain employs TRBV29-1 and TRBJ2-7; D is perhaps TRBD1 (5 bases). CDR3 sequence: CSVEDEWQGTYEQYF. The CDR3 DNA follows: TGCAGCGTTGAAGACGAATGGCAGGGTACCTACGAGCAGTACTTC.